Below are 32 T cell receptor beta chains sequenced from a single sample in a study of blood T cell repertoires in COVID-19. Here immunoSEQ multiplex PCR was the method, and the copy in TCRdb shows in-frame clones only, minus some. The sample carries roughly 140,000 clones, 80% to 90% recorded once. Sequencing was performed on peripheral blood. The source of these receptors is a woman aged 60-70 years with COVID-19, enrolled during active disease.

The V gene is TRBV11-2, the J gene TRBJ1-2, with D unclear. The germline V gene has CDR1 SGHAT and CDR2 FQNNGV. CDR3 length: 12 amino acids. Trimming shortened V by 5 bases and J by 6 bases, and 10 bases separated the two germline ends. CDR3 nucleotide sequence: TGTGCCAGCAGCCGAGCGAAGGATGGCTACACCTTC. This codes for CASSRAKDGYTF.

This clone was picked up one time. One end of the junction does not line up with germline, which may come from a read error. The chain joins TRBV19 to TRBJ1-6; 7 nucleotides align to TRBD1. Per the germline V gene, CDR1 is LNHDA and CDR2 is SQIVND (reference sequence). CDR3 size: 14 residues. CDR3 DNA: TGTGCCAGTAGCATCCCAGGGGGAAATTCACCCCTCTACTTT. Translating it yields CASSIPGGNSPLYF.

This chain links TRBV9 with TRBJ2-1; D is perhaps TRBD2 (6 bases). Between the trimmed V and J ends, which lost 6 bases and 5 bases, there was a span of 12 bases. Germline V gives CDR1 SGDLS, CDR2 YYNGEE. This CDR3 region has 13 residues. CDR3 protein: CASTGGANNEQFF. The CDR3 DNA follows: TGTGCCAGCACCGGGGGTGCAAACAATGAGCAGTTCTTC.

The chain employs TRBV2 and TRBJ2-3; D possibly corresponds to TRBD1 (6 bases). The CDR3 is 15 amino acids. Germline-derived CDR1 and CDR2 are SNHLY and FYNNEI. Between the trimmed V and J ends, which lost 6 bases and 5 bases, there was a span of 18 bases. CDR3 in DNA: TGTGCCAGCAGCGCCCAGGGGCTCCAGGGAGATACGCAGTATTTT. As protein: CASSAQGLQGDTQYF.

The CDR3 nucleotides read TGTGCCAGCAGCCAGGGAGGGGAGCAGTTCTTC. Protein: CASSQGGEQFF. The V gene is TRBV3-1 (or the pseudogene TRBV3-2), the J gene TRBJ2-1, with 7 bases lining up with TRBD2. With 3 bases clipped from V and 10 bases from J, the junction kept 0 bases outside the gene matches. This CDR3 has 11 residues. Germline V lookup: CDR1 LGHDT, CDR2 YNNKEL (reference sequence).

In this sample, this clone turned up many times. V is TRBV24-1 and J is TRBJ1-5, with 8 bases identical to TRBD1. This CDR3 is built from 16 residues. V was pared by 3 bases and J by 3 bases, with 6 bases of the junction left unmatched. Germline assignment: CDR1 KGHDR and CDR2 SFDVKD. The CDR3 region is CATSDGQGPYNQPQHF. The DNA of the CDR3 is TGTGCCACCAGTGATGGACAGGGCCCGTACAATCAGCCCCAGCATTTT.

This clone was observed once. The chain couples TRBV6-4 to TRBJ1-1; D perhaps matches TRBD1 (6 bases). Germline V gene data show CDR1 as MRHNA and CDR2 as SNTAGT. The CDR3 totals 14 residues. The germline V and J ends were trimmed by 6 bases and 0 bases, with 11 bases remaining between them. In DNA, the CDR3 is TGTGCCAGCAGAGGGACAAACATGAACACTGAAGCTTTCTTT. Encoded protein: CASRGTNMNTEAFF.

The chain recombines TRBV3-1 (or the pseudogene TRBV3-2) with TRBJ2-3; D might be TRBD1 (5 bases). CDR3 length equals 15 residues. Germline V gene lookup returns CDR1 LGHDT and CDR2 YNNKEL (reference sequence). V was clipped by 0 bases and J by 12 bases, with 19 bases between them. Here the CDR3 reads CASSQDWAGSSRQYF. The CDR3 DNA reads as TGTGCCAGCAGCCAAGATTGGGCAGGGTCATCCCGCCAGTATTTT.

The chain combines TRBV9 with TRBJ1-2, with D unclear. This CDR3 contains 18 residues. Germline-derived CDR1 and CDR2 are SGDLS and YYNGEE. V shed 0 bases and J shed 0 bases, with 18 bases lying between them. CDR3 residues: CASSVGSGGMRTNYGYTF. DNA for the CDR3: TGTGCCAGCAGCGTAGGTTCCGGAGGGATGAGGACTAACTATGGCTACACCTTC.

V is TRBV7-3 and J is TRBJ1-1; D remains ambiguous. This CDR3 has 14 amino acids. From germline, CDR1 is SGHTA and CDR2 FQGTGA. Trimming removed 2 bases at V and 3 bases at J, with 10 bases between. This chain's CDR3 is CASSLEYSDTEAFF. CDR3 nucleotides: TGTGCCAGCAGCTTAGAGTACTCGGACACTGAAGCTTTCTTT.

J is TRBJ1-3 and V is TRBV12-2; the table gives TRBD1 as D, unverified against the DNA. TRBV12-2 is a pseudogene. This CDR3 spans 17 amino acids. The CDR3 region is CASRLGPGQEIGNTIYF. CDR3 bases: TGTGCAAGTCGCTTAGGGCCGGGACAGGAGATCGGAAACACCATATATTTT.

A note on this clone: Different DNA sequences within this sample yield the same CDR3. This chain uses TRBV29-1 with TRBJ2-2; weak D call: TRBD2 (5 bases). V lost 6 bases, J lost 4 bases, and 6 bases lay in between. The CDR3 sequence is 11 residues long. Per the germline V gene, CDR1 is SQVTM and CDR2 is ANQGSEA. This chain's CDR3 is CSVGVTGELFF. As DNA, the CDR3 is TGCAGCGTCGGGGTCACCGGGGAGCTGTTTTTT.

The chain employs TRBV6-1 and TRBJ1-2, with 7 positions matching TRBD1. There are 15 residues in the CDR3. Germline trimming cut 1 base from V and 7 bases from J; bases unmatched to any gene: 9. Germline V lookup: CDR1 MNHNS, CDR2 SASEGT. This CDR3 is CASSEGNRGRGGYTF. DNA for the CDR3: TGTGCCAGCAGTGAAGGCAACAGGGGAAGAGGTGGCTACACCTTC.

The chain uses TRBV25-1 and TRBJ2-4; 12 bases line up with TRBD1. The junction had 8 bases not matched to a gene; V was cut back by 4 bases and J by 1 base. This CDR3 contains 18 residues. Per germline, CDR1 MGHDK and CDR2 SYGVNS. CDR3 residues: CASSGRDRGLGAKNIQYF. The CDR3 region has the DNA TGTGCCAGCAGTGGCCGGGACAGGGGGCTGGGGGCCAAAAACATTCAGTACTTC.

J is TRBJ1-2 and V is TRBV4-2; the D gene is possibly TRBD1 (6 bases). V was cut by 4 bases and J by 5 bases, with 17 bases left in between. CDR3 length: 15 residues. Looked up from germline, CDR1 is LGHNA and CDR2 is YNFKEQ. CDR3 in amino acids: CASSLGSRGGYGYTF. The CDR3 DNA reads TGTGCCAGCAGCCTCGGTAGCAGGGGAGGGTATGGCTACACCTTC.

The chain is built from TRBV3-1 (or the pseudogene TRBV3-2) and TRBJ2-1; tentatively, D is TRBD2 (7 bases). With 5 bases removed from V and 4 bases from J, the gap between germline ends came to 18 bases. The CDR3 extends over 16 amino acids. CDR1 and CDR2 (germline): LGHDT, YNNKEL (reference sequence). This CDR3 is CASSSREGGLYNEQFF. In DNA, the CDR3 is TGTGCCAGCAGCTCCCGTGAGGGGGGGTTATACAATGAGCAGTTCTTC.

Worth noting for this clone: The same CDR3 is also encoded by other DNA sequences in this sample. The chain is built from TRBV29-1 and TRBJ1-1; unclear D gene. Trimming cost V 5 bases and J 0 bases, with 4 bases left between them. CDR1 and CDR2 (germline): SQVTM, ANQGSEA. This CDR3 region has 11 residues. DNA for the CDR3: TGCAGCGTTAGCGTGAACACTGAAGCTTTCTTT. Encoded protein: CSVSVNTEAFF. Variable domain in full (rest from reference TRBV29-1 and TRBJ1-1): SAVISQKPSRDICQRGTSLTIQCQVDSQVTMMFWYRQQPGQSLTLIATANQGSEATYESGFVIDKFPISRPNLTFSTLTVSNMSPEDSSIYLCSVSVNTEAFFGQGTRLTVV.

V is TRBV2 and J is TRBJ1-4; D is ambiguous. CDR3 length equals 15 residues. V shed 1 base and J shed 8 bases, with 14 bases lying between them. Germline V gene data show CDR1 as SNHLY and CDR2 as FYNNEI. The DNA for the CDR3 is TGTGCCAGCAGTGAAGACAGAGGGAATATAGAAAAACTGTTTTTT. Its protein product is CASSEDRGNIEKLFF.

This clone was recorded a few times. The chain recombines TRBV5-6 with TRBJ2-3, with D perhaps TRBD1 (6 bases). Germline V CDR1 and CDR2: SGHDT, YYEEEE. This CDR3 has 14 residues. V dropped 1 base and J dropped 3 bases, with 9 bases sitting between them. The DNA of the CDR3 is TGTGCCAGCAGCTTGAGAGGGGGAACAGATACGCAGTATTTT. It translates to CASSLRGGTDTQYF.

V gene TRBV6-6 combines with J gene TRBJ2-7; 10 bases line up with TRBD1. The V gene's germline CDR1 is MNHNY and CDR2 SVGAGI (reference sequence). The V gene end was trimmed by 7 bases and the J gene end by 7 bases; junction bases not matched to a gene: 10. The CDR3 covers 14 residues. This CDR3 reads CASTYGTGAGEQYF. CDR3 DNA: TGTGCCAGCACCTACGGGACAGGGGCGGGAGAGCAGTACTTC.

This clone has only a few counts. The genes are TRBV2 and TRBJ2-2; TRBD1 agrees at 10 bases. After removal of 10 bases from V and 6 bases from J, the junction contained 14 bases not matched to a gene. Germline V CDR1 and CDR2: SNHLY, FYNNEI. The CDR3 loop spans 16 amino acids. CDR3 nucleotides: TGTGCCACCAAGAGGGACAGGGGCAACCGGGCCGGGGAGCTGTTTTTT. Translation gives CATKRDRGNRAGELFF.

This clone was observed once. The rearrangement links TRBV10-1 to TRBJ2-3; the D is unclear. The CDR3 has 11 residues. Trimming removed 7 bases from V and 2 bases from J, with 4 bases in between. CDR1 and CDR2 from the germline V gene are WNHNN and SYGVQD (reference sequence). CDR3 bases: TGCGCCAGCACCTCCACAGATACGCAGTATTTT. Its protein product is CASTSTDTQYF.

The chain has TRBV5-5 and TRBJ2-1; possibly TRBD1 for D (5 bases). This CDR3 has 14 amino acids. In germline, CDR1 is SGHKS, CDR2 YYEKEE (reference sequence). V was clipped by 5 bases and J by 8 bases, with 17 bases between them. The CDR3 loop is CASRIMGLGDEQFF. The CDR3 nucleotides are TGTGCCAGCAGGATAATGGGGCTAGGGGATGAGCAGTTCTTC.

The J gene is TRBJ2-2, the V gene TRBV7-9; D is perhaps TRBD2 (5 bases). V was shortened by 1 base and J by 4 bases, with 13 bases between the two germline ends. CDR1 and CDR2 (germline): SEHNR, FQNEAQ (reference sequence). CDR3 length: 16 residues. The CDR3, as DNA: TGTGCCAGCAGCTTAGGTCGGCAGGCGGGCACCGGGGAGCTGTTTTTT. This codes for CASSLGRQAGTGELFF.

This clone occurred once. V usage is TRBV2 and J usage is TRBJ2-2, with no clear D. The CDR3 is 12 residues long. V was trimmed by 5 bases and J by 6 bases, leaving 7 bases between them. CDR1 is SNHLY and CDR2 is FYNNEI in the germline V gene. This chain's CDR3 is CASSQDAGELFF. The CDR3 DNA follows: TGTGCCAGCAGTCAGGATGCCGGGGAGCTGTTTTTT.

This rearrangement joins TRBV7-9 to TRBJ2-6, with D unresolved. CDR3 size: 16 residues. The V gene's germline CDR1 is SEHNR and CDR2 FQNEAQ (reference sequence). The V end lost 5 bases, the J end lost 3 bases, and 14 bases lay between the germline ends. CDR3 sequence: CASSPSLGNGANVLTF. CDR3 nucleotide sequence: TGTGCCAGCAGCCCTTCCTTGGGCAATGGGGCCAACGTCCTGACTTTC.

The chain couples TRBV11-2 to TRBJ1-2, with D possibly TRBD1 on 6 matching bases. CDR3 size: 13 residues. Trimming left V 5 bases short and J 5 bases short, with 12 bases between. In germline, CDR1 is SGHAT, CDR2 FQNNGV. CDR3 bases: TGTGCCAGCAGCACCCCAGGGGTATATGGCTACACCTTC. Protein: CASSTPGVYGYTF.

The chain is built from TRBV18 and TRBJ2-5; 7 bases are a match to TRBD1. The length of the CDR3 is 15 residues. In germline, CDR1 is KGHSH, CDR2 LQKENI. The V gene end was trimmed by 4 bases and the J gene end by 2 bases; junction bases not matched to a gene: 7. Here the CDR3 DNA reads TGTGCCAGCTCACGATGGGGACAGAAACAAGAGACCCAGTACTTC. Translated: CASSRWGQKQETQYF.

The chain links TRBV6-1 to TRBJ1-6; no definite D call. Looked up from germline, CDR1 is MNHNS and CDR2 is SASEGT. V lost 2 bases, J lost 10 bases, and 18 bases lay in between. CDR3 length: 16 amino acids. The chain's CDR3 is CASSESLAVRSSPLHF. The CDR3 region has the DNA TGTGCCAGCAGTGAATCCCTCGCTGTGAGGAGCTCACCCCTCCACTTT.

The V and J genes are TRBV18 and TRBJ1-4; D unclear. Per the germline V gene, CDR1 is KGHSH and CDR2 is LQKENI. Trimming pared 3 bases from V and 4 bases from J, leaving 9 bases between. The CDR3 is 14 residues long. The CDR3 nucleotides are TGTGCCAGCTCACCGGCTCAGTTTAATGAAAAACTGTTTTTT. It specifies CASSPAQFNEKLFF.

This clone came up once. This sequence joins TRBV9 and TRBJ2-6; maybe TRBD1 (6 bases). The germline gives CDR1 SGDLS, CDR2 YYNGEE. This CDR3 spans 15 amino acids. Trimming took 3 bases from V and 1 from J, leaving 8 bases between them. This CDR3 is CASSATGSGANVLTF. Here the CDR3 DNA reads TGTGCCAGCAGCGCCACAGGGTCTGGGGCCAACGTCCTGACTTTC.

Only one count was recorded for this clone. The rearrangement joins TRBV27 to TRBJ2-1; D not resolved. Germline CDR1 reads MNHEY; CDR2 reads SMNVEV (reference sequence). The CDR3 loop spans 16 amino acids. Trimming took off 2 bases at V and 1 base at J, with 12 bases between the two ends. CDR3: CASSLIRVVSYNEQFF. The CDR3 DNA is TGTGCCAGCAGTTTAATCCGGGTGGTGTCCTACAATGAGCAGTTCTTC.